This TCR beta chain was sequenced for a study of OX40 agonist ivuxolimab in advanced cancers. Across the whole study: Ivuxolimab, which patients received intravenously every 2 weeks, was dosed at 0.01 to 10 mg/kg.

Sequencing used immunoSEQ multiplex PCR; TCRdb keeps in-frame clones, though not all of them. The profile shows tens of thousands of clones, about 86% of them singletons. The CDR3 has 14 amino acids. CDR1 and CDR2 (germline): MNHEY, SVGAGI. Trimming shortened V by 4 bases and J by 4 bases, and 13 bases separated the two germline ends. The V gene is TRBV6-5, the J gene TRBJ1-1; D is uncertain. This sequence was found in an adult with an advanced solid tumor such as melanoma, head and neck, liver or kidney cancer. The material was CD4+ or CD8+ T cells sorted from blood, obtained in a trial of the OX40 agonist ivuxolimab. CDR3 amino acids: CASSFRSVGTEAFF. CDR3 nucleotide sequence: TGTGCCAGCAGTTTCAGATCGGTGGGCACTGAAGCTTTCTTT.